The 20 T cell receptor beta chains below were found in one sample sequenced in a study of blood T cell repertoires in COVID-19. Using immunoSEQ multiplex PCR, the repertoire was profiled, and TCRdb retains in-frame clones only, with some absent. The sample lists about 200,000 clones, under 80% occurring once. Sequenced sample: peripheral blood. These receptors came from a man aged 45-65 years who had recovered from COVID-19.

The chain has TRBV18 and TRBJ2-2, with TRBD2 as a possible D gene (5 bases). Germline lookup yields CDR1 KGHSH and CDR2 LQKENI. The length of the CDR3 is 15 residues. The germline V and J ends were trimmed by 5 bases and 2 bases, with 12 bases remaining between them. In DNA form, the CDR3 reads TGTGCCAGCTCATCCCGACCGGGAAACACCGGGGAGCTGTTTTTT. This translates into CASSSRPGNTGELFF.

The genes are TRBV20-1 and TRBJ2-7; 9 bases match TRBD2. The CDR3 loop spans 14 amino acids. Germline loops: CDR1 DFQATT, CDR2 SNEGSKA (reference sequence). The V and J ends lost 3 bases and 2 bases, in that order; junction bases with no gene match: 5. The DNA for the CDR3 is TGCAGTGCTAGTAGCGGGAGCCGAACCTACGAGCAGTACTTC. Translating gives CSASSGSRTYEQYF.

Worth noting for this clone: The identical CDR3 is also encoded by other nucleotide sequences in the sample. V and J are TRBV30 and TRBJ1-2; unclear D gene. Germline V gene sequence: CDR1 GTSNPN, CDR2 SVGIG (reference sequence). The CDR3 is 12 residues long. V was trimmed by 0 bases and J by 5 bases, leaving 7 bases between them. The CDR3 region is CAWSVSGYGYTF. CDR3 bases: TGTGCCTGGAGTGTATCAGGTTATGGCTACACCTTC. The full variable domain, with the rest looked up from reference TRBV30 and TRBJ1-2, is SQTIHQWPATLVQPVGSPLSLECTVEGTSNPNLYWYRQAAGRGLQLLFYSVGIGQISSEVPQNLSASRPQDRQFILSSKKLLLSDSGFYLCAWSVSGYGYTFGSGTRLTVV.

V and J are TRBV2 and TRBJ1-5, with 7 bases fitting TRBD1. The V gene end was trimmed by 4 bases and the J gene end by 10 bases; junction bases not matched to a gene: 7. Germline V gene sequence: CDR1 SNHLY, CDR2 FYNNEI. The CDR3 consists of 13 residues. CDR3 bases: TGTGCCAGCAGTGCAGGCAGGGGGTCCCCCCAGCATTTT. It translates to CASSAGRGSPQHF.

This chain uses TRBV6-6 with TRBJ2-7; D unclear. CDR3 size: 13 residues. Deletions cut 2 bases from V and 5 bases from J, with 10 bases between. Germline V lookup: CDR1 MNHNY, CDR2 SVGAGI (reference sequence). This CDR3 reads CASSYPTTNEQYF. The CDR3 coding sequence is TGTGCCAGCAGTTACCCAACAACAAACGAGCAGTACTTC.

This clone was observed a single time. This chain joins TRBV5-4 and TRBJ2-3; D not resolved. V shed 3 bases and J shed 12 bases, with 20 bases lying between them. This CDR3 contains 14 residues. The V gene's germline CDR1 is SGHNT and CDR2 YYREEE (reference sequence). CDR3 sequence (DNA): TGTGCCAGCAGCTCACCTGAGGCTATCCGCCTACAGTATTTT. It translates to CASSSPEAIRLQYF.

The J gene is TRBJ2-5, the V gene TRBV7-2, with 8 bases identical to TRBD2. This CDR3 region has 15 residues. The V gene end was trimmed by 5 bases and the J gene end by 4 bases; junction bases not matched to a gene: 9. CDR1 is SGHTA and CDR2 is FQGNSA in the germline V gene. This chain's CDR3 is CASSPGGGLGETQYF. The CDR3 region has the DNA TGTGCCAGCAGCCCCGGGGGGGGATTGGGAGAGACCCAGTACTTC.

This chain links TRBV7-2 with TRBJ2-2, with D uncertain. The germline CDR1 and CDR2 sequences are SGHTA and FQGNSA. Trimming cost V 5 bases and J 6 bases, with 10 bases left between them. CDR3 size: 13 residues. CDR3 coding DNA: TGTGCCAGCAGCGCCCTAAGTTCCGGGGAGCTGTTTTTT. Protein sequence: CASSALSSGELFF.

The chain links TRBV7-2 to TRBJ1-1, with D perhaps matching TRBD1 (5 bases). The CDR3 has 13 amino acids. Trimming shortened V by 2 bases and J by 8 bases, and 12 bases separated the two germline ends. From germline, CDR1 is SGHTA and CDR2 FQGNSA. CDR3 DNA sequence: TGTGCCAGCAGCTTATTTCTTCGACAGGAAGCTTTCTTT. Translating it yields CASSLFLRQEAFF.

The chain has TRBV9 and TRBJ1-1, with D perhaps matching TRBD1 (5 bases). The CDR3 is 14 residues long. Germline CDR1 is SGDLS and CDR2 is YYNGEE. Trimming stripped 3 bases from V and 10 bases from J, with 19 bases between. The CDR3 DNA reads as TGTGCCAGCAGCGCGCGGGACGGGGGGTTCGGAGCTTTCTTT. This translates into CASSARDGGFGAFF.

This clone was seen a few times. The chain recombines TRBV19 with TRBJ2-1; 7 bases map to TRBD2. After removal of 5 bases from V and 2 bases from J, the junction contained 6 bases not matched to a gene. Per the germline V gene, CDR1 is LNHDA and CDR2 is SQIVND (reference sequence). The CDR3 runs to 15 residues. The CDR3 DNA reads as TGTGCCAGTAGTCGAGAGGGACTACCCTACAATGAGCAGTTCTTC. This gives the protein CASSREGLPYNEQFF. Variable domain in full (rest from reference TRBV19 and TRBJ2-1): DGGITQSPKYLFRKEGQNVTLSCEQNLNHDAMYWYRQDPGQGLRLIYYSQIVNDFQKGDIAEGYSVSREKKESFPLTVTSAQKNPTAFYLCASSREGLPYNEQFFGPGTRLTVL.

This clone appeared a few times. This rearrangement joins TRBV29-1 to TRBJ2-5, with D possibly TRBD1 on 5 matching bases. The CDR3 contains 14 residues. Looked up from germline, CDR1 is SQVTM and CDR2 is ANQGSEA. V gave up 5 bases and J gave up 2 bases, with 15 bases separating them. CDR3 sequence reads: CSVLLRQGQETQYF. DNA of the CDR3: TGCAGCGTTCTCCTCCGGCAGGGACAAGAGACCCAGTACTTC.

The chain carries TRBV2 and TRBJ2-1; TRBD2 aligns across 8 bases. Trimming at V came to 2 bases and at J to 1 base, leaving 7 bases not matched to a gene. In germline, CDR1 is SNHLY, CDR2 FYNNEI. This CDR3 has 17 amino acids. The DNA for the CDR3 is TGTGCCAGCAGTGAAACGGGGACTAGAGGGTCCTACAATGAGCAGTTCTTC. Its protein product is CASSETGTRGSYNEQFF. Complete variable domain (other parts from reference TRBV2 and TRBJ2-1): EPEVTQTPSHQVTQMGQEVILRCVPISNHLYFYWYRQILGQKVEFLVSFYNNEISEKSEIFDDQFSVERPDGSNFTLKIRSTKLEDSAMYFCASSETGTRGSYNEQFFGPGTRLTVL.

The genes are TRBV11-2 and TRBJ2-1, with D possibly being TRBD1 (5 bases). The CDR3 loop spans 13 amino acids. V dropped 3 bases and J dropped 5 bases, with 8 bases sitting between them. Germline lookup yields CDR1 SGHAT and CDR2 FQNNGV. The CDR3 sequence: CASSFYRNNEQFF. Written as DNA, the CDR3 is TGTGCCAGCAGCTTCTACAGGAACAATGAGCAGTTCTTC.

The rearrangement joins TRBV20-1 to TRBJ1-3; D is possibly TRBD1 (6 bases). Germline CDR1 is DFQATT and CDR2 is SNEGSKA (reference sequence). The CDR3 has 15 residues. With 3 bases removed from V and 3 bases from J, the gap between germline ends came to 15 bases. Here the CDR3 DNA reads TGCAGTGCTAGTCCGATTACAGGGATTGGAAACACCATATATTTT. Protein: CSASPITGIGNTIYF.

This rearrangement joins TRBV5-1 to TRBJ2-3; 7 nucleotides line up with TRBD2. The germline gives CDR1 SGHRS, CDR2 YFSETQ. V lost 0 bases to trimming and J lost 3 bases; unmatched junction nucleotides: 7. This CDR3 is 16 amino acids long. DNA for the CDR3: TGCGCCAGCAGCTTGGGCGCTAGCGGAGCAACAGATACGCAGTATTTT. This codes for CASSLGASGATDTQYF.

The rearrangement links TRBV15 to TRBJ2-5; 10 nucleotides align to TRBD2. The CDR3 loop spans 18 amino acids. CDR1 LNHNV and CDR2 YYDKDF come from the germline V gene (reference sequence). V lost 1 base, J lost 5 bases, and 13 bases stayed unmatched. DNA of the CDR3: TGTGCCACCAGCAGAGCCGATCGGAGCGGGAGGGCCTGGGAGACCCAGTACTTC. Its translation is CATSRADRSGRAWETQYF.

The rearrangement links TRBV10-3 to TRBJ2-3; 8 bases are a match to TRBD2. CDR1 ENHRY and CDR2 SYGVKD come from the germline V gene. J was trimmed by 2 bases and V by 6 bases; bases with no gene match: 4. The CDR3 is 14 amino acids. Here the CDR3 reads CAISVAGPTDTQYF. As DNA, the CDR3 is TGTGCCATCAGCGTAGCGGGGCCCACAGATACGCAGTATTTT.

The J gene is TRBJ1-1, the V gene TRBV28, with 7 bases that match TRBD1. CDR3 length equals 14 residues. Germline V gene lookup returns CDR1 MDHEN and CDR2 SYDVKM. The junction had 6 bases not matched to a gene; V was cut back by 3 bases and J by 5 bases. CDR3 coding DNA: TGTGCCAGCAGTTTGAGGGGGCGAGAGACTGAAGCTTTCTTT. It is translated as CASSLRGRETEAFF.

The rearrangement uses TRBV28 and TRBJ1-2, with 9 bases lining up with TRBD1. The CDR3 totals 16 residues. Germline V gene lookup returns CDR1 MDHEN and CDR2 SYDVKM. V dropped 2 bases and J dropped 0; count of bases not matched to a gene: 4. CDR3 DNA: TGTGCCAGCAGTTTAGGGACAGGGTACACTAACTATGGCTACACCTTC. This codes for CASSLGTGYTNYGYTF.